A single sample gave rise to the 2 T cell receptor beta chains below, sequenced in a study of PD-1 blockade in classical Hodgkin lymphoma. Each and every patient relapsed after autologous stem cell transplantation, and patients got differing brentuximab vedotin exposure. TCRdb's copy holds only in-frame clones and misses some; the assay was immunoSEQ multiplex PCR. The table lists more than 12,000 clones, over 70% of them singletons. The source was peripheral blood mononuclear cells (PBMCs), collected before the second cycle of nivolumab. The receptors derive from a human donor with classical Hodgkin lymphoma.

This clone was observed a single time. The chain has TRBV6-4 and TRBJ2-1, with D maybe TRBD2 (6 bases). The CDR3 spans 13 residues. CDR1 and CDR2 (germline): MRHNA, SNTAGT. The V gene lost 2 bases and the J gene lost 9 bases, with 11 bases spanning the gap. The CDR3: CASSDGPAGEQFF. The CDR3 region has the DNA TGTGCCAGCAGTGACGGGCCAGCGGGTGAGCAGTTCTTC.

This clone was seen more than once but under ten times. The V call is TRBV4-1, the J call TRBJ2-5; the D is unclear. CDR1 and CDR2 (germline): MGHRA, YSYEKL. The CDR3 has 15 amino acids. V lost 0 bases, J lost 6 bases, and 14 bases lay in between. CDR3 protein: CASSQDRVASQTQYF. As DNA, the CDR3 is TGCGCCAGCAGCCAAGATAGAGTGGCTTCCCAGACCCAGTACTTC.